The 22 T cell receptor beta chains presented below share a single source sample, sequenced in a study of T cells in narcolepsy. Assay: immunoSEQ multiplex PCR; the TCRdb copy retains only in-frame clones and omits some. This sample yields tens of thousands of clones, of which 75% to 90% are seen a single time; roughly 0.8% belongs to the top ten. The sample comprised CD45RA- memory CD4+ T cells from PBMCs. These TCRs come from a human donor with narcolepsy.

The CDR3 DNA follows: TGTGCCAGCAGCTTAGCGATCGCAGAGTACTATGGCTACACCTTC. The encoded protein is CASSLAIAEYYGYTF. The J gene is TRBJ1-2, the V gene TRBV7-9; D unresolved. CDR1 is SEHNR and CDR2 is FQNEAQ in the germline V gene (reference sequence). The CDR3 contains 15 residues. The V end was cut by 0 bases, the J end by 3 bases, with 11 bases between.

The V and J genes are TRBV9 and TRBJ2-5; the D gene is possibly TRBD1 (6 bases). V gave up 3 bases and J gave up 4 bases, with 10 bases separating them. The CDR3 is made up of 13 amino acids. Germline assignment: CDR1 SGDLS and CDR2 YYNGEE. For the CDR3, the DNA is TGTGCCAGCAGCGCGAGAGGGGGAGAGACCCAGTACTTC. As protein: CASSARGGETQYF.

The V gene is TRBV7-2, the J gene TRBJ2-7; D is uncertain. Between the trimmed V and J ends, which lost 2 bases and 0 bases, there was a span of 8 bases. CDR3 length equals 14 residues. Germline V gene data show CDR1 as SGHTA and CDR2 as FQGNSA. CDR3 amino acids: CASSLLRTSYEQYF. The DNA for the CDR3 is TGTGCCAGCAGCTTACTCCGGACCTCCTACGAGCAGTACTTC.

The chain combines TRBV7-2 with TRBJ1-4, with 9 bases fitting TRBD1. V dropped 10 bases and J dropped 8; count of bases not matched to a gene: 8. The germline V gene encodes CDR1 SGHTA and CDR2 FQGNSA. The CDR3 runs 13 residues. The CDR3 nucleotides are TGTGCCACCGCGACAGGGGGAGGAGAAAAACTGTTTTTT. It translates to CATATGGGEKLFF.

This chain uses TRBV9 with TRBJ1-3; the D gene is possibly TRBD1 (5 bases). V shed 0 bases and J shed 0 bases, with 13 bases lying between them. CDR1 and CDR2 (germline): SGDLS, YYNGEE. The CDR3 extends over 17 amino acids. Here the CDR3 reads CASSVGDRGRSGNTIYF. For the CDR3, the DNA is TGTGCCAGCAGCGTAGGTGATCGGGGCCGCTCTGGAAACACCATATATTTT.

In nucleotides, the CDR3 is TGCGCCAGCAGTCCATCGGGCAGGGCTGGCGATGAGCAGTTCTTC. As protein: CASSPSGRAGDEQFF. The chain joins TRBV5-1 to TRBJ2-1; tentative D call: TRBD1 (5 bases). There are 15 residues in the CDR3. The ends were cut back, 5 bases at V and 8 bases at J, with 20 bases in the middle. Germline V CDR1 and CDR2: SGHRS, YFSETQ.

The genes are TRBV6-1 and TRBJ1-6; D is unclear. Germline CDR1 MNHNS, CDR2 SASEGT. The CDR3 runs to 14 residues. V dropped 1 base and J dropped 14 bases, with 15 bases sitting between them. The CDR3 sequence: CASSEGLKRGSLHF. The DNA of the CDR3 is TGTGCCAGCAGTGAAGGCCTTAAACGAGGGTCCCTCCACTTT.

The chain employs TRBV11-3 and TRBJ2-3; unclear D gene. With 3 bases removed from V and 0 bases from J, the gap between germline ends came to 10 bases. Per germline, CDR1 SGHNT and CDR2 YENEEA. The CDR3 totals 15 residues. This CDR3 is CASSFGSSSTDTQYF. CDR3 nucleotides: TGTGCCAGCAGCTTTGGCTCGAGTAGCACAGATACGCAGTATTTT.

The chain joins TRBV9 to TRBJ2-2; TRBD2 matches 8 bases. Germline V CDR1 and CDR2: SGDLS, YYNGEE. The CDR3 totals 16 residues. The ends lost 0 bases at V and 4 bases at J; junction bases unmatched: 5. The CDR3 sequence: CASSVEVAGSTGELFF. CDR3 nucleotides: TGTGCCAGCAGCGTAGAGGTAGCGGGAAGCACCGGGGAGCTGTTTTTT.

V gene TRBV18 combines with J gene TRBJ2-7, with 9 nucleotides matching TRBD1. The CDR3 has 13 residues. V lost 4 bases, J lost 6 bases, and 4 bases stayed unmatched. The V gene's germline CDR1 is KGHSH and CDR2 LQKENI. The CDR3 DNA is TGTGCCAGCTCACGGGACAGGGATTCCGAGCAGTACTTC. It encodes CASSRDRDSEQYF.

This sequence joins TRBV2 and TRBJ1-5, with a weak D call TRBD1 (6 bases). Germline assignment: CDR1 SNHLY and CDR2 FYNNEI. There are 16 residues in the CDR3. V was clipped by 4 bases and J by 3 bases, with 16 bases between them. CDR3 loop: CASSGEGGDYNQPQHF. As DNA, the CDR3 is TGTGCCAGCAGTGGCGAAGGGGGGGATTACAATCAGCCCCAGCATTTT.

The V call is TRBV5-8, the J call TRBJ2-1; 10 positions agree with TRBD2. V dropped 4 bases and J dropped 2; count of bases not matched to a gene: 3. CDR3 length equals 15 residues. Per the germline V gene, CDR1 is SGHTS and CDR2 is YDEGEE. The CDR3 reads CASSPGLAAYNEQFF. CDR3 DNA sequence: TGTGCCAGCAGCCCCGGACTAGCGGCCTACAATGAGCAGTTCTTC.

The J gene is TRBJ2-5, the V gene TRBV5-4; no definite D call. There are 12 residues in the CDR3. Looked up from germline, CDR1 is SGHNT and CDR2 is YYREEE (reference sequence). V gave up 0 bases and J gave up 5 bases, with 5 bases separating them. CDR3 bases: TGTGCCAGCAGCTTGGATGGGGAGACCCAGTACTTC. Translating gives CASSLDGETQYF.

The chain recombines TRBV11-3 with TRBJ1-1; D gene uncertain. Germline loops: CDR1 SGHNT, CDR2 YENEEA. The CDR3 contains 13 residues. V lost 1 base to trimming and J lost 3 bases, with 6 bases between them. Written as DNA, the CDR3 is TGTGCCAGCAGCTTAGCGGGCGACACTGAAGCTTTCTTT. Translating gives CASSLAGDTEAFF.

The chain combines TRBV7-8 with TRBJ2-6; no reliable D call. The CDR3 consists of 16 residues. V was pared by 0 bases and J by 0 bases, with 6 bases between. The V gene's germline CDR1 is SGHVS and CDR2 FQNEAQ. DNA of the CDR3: TGTGCCAGCAGCTTAGCCTCGGCCTCTGGGGCCAACGTCCTGACTTTC. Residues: CASSLASASGANVLTF.

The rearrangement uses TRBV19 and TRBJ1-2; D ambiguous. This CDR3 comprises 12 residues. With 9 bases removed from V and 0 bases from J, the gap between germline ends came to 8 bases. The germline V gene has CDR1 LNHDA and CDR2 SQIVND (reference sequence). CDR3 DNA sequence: TGTGCCAGCTACCAAGCTAACTATGGCTACACCTTC. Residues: CASYQANYGYTF. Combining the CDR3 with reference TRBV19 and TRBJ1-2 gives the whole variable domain DGGITQSPKYLFRKEGQNVTLSCEQNLNHDAMYWYRQDPGQGLRLIYYSQIVNDFQKGDIAEGYSVSREKKESFPLTVTSAQKNPTAFYLCASYQANYGYTFGSGTRLTVV.

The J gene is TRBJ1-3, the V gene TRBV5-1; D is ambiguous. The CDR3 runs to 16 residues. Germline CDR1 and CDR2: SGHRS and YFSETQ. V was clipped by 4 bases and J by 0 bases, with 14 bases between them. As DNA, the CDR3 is TGCGCCAGCAGCCCCCTTCGAGACAACTCTGGAAACACCATATATTTT. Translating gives CASSPLRDNSGNTIYF.

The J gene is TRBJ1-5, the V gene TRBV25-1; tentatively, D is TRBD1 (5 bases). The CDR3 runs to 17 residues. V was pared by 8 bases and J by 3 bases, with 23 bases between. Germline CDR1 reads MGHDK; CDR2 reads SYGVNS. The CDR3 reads CASRYNCGTGTNQPQHF. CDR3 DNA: TGTGCCAGCCGCTATAACTGCGGTACGGGGACCAATCAGCCCCAGCATTTT.

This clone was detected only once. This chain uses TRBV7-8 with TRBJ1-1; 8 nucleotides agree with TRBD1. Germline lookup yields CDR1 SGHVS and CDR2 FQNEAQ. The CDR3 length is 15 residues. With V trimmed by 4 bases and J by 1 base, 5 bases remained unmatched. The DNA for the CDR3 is TGTGCCAGCAGCTCCAGGGGGCTAGGGAACACTGAAGCTTTCTTT. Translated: CASSSRGLGNTEAFF.

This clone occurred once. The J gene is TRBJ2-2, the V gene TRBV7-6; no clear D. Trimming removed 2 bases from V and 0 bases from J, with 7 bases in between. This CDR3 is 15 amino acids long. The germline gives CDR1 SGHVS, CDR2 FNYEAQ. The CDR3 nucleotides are TGTGCCAGCAGCTTACTGGGTACGAACACCGGGGAGCTGTTTTTT. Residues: CASSLLGTNTGELFF. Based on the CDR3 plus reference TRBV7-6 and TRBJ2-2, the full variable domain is GAGVSQSPRYKVTKRGQDVALRCDPISGHVSLYWYRQALGQGPEFLTYFNYEAQQDKSGLPNDRFSAERPEGSISTLTIQRTEQRDSAMYRCASSLLGTNTGELFFGEGSRLTVL.

CDR3: CARSLERGLGYGYTF. CDR3 sequence (DNA): TGTGCCAGAAGCTTGGAAAGGGGATTGGGCTATGGCTACACCTTC. J is TRBJ1-2 and V is TRBV5-3, with D possibly matching TRBD1 (5 bases). TRBV5-3 carries the ORF label, with uncertain function. The CDR3 length is 15 residues. V shed 0 bases and J shed 4 bases, with 13 bases lying between them.

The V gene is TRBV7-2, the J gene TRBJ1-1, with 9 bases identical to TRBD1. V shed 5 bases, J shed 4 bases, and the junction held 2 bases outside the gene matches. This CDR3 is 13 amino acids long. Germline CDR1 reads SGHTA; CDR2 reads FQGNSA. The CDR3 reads CASSPQGATEAFF. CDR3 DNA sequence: TGTGCCAGCAGCCCACAGGGGGCCACTGAAGCTTTCTTT.